These T cell receptor beta chains were read from a single sample in a study of tumor-infiltrating lymphocytes in primary liver carcinoma. TCRdb recomputed calls from the multiplex PCR reads with MiXCR, one row per CDR3 protein. The sample lists 55,000 to 65,000 distinct CDR3 sequences; 70% to 85% were seen once. The sample consisted of liver tumor tissue from sampling region 2. All receptors come from a man aged 35-49 years with primary liver carcinoma and hepatitis B virus infection. Both conserved end residues are part of each CDR3. A D gene is named only where the DNA matches it firmly. Size is stated for part of the rows, as once, few or many counts, or as a class when the clone is expanded.

D,J,size,V,DNA,CDR3
TRBD1,TRBJ2-7,NA,TRBV10-3,TGTGCCATCACCGAGCAACGAACAGGGGCCTACGAGGAGTACTTC,CAITEQRTGAYEEYF
NA,TRBJ1-2,many,TRBV14,TGTGCCAGCAGCCAAGATTTGGACTCAGGCTACACCTTC,CASSQDLDSGYTF
NA,TRBJ2-7,medium-sized,TRBV6-5,TGTGCCAGCAGTTACTTGGGGGAGCAGTACTTC,CASSYLGEQYF
NA,TRBJ1-3,NA,TRBV9,TGTGCCAGCAGCCCTACCTCTGGAAACACCATATATTTT,CASSPTSGNTIYF
NA,TRBJ2-7,NA,TRBV11-2,TGTGCCAGCAGCTTAAAGATGGCACCAAAACTCTACGAGCAGTGCTTC,CASSLKMAPKLYEQCF
NA,TRBJ2-7,NA,TRBV4-1,TGCGCCACCGGCCAAGATCGAACAGGTGCCACCCTCGAGCAGTACTTC,CATGQDRTGATLEQYF
TRBD1,TRBJ2-3,NA,TRBV7-8,TGTACCAGCAGCAAAATACAGGGGCTTTACGGCACAGATACGCAGTATTTT,CTSSKIQGLYGTDTQYF
NA,TRBJ2-7,many,TRBV4-3,TGCGCCAGCAGCCAGGCCCTTAAGTACACCGAGCAGTACTTC,CASSQALKYTEQYF
TRBD2,TRBJ2-1,NA,TRBV6-5,TGTGCCAGCAGTCCGGGACTAGCGGCATACAATGAGCAGTTCTTC,CASSPGLAAYNEQFF
NA,TRBJ1-2,NA,TRBV11-2,TGTGCCAGCAGCTTAACAGTTAACTATGGCTACACCTTC,CASSLTVNYGYTF
NA,TRBJ2-7,once,TRBV6-5,TGTGCCAGCAGTCCGCGTGAGAGCCTGTACGAGCAGTACTTC,CASSPRESLYEQYF
TRBD2,TRBJ2-1,few,TRBV11-1,TGTGCCAGCAGCCTGGGACTAGCGGGAGAAGTTGACGATGGGCAGTTCTTC,CASSLGLAGEVDDGQFF
TRBD2,TRBJ2-3,NA,TRBV4-3,TGCGCCGGCAGCCAAGTTTCCCTAGCGGCAGATACGCAGTATTTT,CAGSQVSLAADTQYF
NA,TRBJ1-4,NA,TRBV6-5,TGTGCCAGCAGAGAGGGAAGAGCAATAAATGAAAAACTGTTTTTT,CASREGRAINEKLFF
TRBD2,TRBJ2-1,NA,TRBV5-4,TGTGCCAGCTGCTGGTCTAGCGGGAGGCACAATGAGCAGTTCTTC,CASCWSSGRHNEQFF
TRBD1,TRBJ1-1,NA,TRBV4-2,TGTGCCAGCAGCCTAGAGTACGGACAGGGTTTTCGGACTGAATCTTTCTTT,CASSLEYGQGFRTESFF
TRBD2,TRBJ2-1,NA,TRBV6-5,TGTGCCAGCAGTTACTCGTATAGCGGGAGCTCCTACAAAGGGCAGTTCTTC,CASSYSYSGSSYKGQFF
NA,TRBJ2-5,NA,TRBV11-3,TGTGCCAGCAGCGGGTACGGAAGGCTAGAGACCGAGTACTTC,CASSGYGRLETEYF
NA,TRBJ2-5,NA,TRBV11-2,TGTGCCAGCAGCTTAGCGAGGCTAGCCATGGGAAAAAATGAGACCCAGTATTTC,CASSLARLAMGKNETQYF
NA,TRBJ2-5,NA,TRBV11-2,TGTGCCAGTAGCTTAGATCGGTGGTCTAGCAGGAGAGGAGAGACCCAGTACTTC,CASSLDRWSSRRGETQYF
NA,TRBJ2-1,NA,TRBV7-9,TGTGCCAGCAGCTTAACATATCAGGGGCATAAAACAAATGAGCAGTTCTTC,CASSLTYQGHKTNEQFF
NA,TRBJ2-1,NA,TRBV12-5,TGTGCTATTGGTCACCAAGGGGGTGAGCAGTTCTTC,CAIGHQGGEQFF
TRBD2,TRBJ2-1,NA,TRBV29-1,TGCAGCGTTTCTACGACTAGCGGGAGATCGAATGAGCAGATCTTC,CSVSTTSGRSNEQIF
TRBD2,TRBJ2-7,NA,TRBV5-1,TGCGCCAGCAGCTTGGGGACTAGCGGCTACGAGCAGCACTTC,CASSLGTSGYEQHF
TRBD2,TRBJ2-3,NA,TRBV10-3,TGTGCCATCAGTGAACCCCTCCGACTAGCGGTAACCGTAGATACGCAGTATTTT,CAISEPLRLAVTVDTQYF
NA,TRBJ1-1,many,TRBV6-2/TRBV6-3,TGTGCCAGCAGTTACAGCGGGGGACGGGCTGAAGCTTTCTTT,CASSYSGGRAEAFF
TRBD2,TRBJ2-7,once,TRBV6-1,TGTGCCAGCAGTGAAAACCCAGCGGGAGGATTGGACAAGCAGTACTTC,CASSENPAGGLDKQYF
TRBD1,TRBJ2-5,NA,TRBV29-1,TGCATCGTGACAGGGGAGCAAGAGACCCAGTACTTC,CIVTGEQETQYF
NA,TRBJ2-5,NA,TRBV6-1,TGTGCCAGCAGTGGACGGGCCCAGTCAGAGACCCAGTACTTT,CASSGRAQSETQYF
TRBD1,TRBJ1-2,once,TRBV12-3/TRBV12-4,TGTGCCAGCAGCCTCGGACAGGGGGCAAATTATGGCCGCACATTC,CASSLGQGANYGRTF
TRBD1,TRBJ1-2,NA,TRBV12-3/TRBV12-4,TGTGCCAGTAGTTTGACAGGGGGCAAATATGGCTACACCTTC,CASSLTGGKYGYTF
NA,TRBJ1-6,NA,TRBV28,TGTGTCAGCAGCCACAGGCCTCCCAATAATTCACCCCTCCACTTT,CVSSHRPPNNSPLHF
NA,TRBJ1-1,NA,TRBV29-1,TGCAGCGTCTCTCATGGCAGCGCTGAAGCTTTCTTT,CSVSHGSAEAFF
NA,TRBJ1-2,NA,TRBV4-1,TGCGCCAGCAGCCAAAGGGATAGGAACTATGGCCACACTTTC,CASSQRDRNYGHTF
NA,TRBJ1-4,NA,TRBV11-2,TGTGCCACCAGCAAGACTCCACGAGGAACAAATGAGAAATTGTTTTTC,CATSKTPRGTNEKLFF
NA,TRBJ2-2,many,TRBV11-1,TGTGCCAGCAGACCGAGCCTTGACACCGGGGAGCTGTTTTTT,CASRPSLDTGELFF
NA,TRBJ2-7,NA,TRBV4-2,TGTGCCTGCAGCCAAGATAGGAACGAGCACTACTTC,CACSQDRNEHYF
TRBD1,TRBJ2-5,once,TRBV5-4,TGTGTCAGCAGCTTGACAGGGGTGGAGGCCCAGTACTTC,CVSSLTGVEAQYF
TRBD2,TRBJ2-7,few,TRBV6-6,TGTGCCAGCTCCAACCGGGCGGGAGGGAGTTACGAGCAGTACTTC,CASSNRAGGSYEQYF
TRBD1,TRBJ2-5,once,TRBV11-2,TGTGCCAACAGCTTAACATCAGGGGGCTCGAGGGAGACCCAGTACTTC,CANSLTSGGSRETQYF
NA,TRBJ1-1,NA,TRBV4-2,TGTGCCAGCAGCCAAGATTGGAGCCAGAACACCGAAGCTTTCTTT,CASSQDWSQNTEAFF
TRBD2,TRBJ2-3,NA,TRBV6-5,TGTGCCAGCAGGTCAGCGGGAGTCTCGGGTACGCAGTATTTT,CASRSAGVSGTQYF
NA,TRBJ1-3,NA,TRBV4-1,TGCGCCAGCAGTCAATCGGACACCACATATTTT,CASSQSDTTYF
TRBD1,TRBJ1-2,few,TRBV28,TGTGCCAGCAGTACACCCCCCGGGACAGGGACCTATGGCTACACCTTC,CASSTPPGTGTYGYTF
TRBD2,TRBJ2-2,NA,TRBV11-2,TGCACCAGCAGCCGTACTAGCGGGGTAAGCACCGGGGAGCTGTTTTTT,CTSSRTSGVSTGELFF
NA,TRBJ2-7,once,TRBV6-6,TGTACCAGCAGCCCCGGGAGTGGCAACGAGCAGTACTTC,CTSSPGSGNEQYF
NA,TRBJ2-7,NA,TRBV29-1,TGCAGCGTCACGATTAACTCCTACGAGCAGTACTTC,CSVTINSYEQYF